This is a list of T cell receptor beta chains from one sample in a study of blood T cell repertoires in COVID-19. Repertoires were generated with immunoSEQ multiplex PCR, while TCRdb's copy carries only in-frame clones and drops some. The sample shows about 69,000 clones, 85% to 90% of them seen only once. The sample consisted of peripheral blood. These receptors were obtained from a man aged 45-65 years with acute or convalescent COVID-19. The conserved cysteine and the conserved F or W are not part of the CDR3 here.

TRBV2	11	TRBJ1-3	ASSADMSGTIY
TRBV6-2/TRBV6-3	12	TRBJ1-5	ASSWEGRGQPQH
TRBV19	11	TRBJ2-7	ASSPTGGYEQY
TRBV9	11	TRBJ1-1	ASGDSPDTQAF
TRBV9	11	TRBJ1-3	ASSVDSGNTIY
TRBV5-1	11	TRBJ1-4	ARLKGANEKLF
TRBV12-5	10	TRBJ2-7	ASGLGSGEQY
TRBV5-1	15	TRBJ2-5	ASSLGASGEYEETQY
TRBV19	14	TRBJ2-2	ASSSGTGGMTGELF
TRBV4-3	13	TRBJ1-6	ASSQQGGYNSPLH
TRBV4-1	14	TRBJ1-2	ASSHPDRDRIYGYT
TRBV6-2/TRBV6-3	16	TRBJ2-3	ASSYPTSGTVSTDTQY
TRBV2	13	TRBJ1-2	ASNTGTQTNYGYT
TRBV19	12	TRBJ2-6	ASSPQGGANVLT
TRBV11-1	14	TRBJ1-3	ASSLVAVSSGNTIY
TRBV5-1	15	TRBJ1-1	ASSLFIQGASDTEAF
TRBV2	12	TRBJ2-7	ASSGDSIPYEQY
TRBV27	12	TRBJ2-7	ASSPGTGDYEQY
TRBV28	13	TRBJ2-7	ASSLGGSGGFEQY
TRBV12-3/TRBV12-4	10	TRBJ1-5	ASSKGSQPQH
TRBV7-8	14	TRBJ2-4	ASSPEKGLVKNIQY
TRBV10-3	14	TRBJ2-1	AISGGSGRPYDEQF
TRBV29-1	13	TRBJ1-4	SVEEEGFANEKLF
TRBV24-1	16	TRBJ2-1	ATSDRASSGIRYNEQF
TRBV5-1	11	TRBJ2-7	ASSLGGDYEQY
TRBV11-2	14	TRBJ2-5	ASSYRRLAGSETQY
TRBV12-3/TRBV12-4	11	TRBJ2-7	ASGGGPHREQY
TRBV30	14	TRBJ1-2	AWRETGTGGVYGYT
TRBV5-3	14	TRBJ2-1	ARSFSGLAGPNEQF
TRBV5-1	12	TRBJ2-2	ASSRAGDTGELF
TRBV7-7	12	TRBJ2-5	ASSPGGRQETQY
TRBV30	12	TRBJ1-2	AWSPDLLGDGYT
TRBV5-1	17	TRBJ2-1	ASSLGLAGGRPSYNEQF
TRBV18	11	TRBJ2-7	ASSPPLTYEQY
TRBV7-8	13	TRBJ2-7	ASSLAWGGAYEQY
TRBV6-5	12	TRBJ2-7	ASKGTGFSYEQY
TRBV9	13	TRBJ2-1	ASSARDTSGNEQF
TRBV11-3	12	TRBJ2-3	ASSPRGSTDTQY
TRBV7-2	11	TRBJ2-5	ASSFGGAETQY
TRBV10-2	13	TRBJ1-1	ASSDPDRLNTEAF
TRBV5-1	12	TRBJ2-7	ASSLEGGPHEQY
TRBV10-2	11	TRBJ2-3	ASSDAYADTQY
TRBV6-1	13	TRBJ2-5	ASSEGQSFQETQY
TRBV28	15	TRBJ1-5	ASSPFSGGKWNQPQH
TRBV6-5	14	TRBJ2-7	ASSYIGQGFSYEQY
TRBV19	11	TRBJ2-4	ASSILQGDIQY
TRBV7-2	12	TRBJ1-2	ASSFGGEDYGYT
TRBV5-1	15	TRBJ2-3	ASSFLIGASGADTQY
TRBV19	12	TRBJ2-7	ASSTGQVNYEQY
TRBV5-6	13	TRBJ2-2	ASSRTSTSPGELF
TRBV7-2	12	TRBJ2-3	ASSSWTSPDTQY
TRBV29-1	10	TRBJ2-1	SAGTSGSPMF
TRBV11-3	16	TRBJ2-3	ASSLGPLAGVSTDTQY